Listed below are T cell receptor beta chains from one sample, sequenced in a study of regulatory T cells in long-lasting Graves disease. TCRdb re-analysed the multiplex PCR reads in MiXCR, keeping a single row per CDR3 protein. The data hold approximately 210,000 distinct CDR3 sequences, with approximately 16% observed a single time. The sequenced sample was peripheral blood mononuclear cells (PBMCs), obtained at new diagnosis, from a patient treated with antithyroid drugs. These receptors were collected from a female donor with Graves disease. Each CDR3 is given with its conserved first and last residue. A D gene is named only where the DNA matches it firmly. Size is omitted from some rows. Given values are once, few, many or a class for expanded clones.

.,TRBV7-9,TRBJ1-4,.,CASSQGPRDEKLFF,TGTGCCAGCAGCCAGGGACCCAGGGATGAAAAACTGTTTTTT
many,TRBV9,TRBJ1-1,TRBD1,CASSPWDRDTEAFF,TGTGCCAGCAGCCCTTGGGACAGGGACACTGAAGCTTTCTTT
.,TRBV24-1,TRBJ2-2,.,CATSFGFTGELFF,TGTGCCACCAGTTTTGGGTTCACCGGGGAGCTGTTTTTT
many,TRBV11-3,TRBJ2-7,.,CASSLGGGSYEQYF,TGTGCCAGCAGCTTAGGTGGGGGATCCTACGAGCAGTACTTC
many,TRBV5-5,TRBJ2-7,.,CASSLVSGESEQYF,TGTGCCAGCAGCTTGGTTTCAGGGGAGAGCGAGCAGTACTTC
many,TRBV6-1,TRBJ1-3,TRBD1,CASSERDRGGNTIYF,TGTGCCAGCAGTGAAAGGGACAGGGGTGGAAACACCATATATTTT
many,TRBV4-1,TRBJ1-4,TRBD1,CASSQDQQGQLREKLFF,TGTGCCAGCAGCCAAGATCAGCAGGGACAGCTGAGGGAAAAACTGTTTTTT
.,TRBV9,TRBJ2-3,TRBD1,CASSVASQRTGQYF,TGTGCCAGCAGCGTAGCTTCCCAAAGGACAGGGCAGTATTTT
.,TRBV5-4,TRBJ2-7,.,CASSPEGGSYEQYF,TGTGCCAGCAGCCCCGAAGGGGGTTCCTACGAGCAGTACTTC
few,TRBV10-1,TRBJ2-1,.,CASSDVGLAYNEQFF,TGCGCCAGCAGTGATGTTGGGCTAGCATACAATGAGCAGTTCTTC
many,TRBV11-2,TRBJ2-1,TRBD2,CASSFGTSGSSYNEQFF,TGTGCCAGCAGCTTCGGGACTAGCGGAAGCTCCTACAATGAGCAGTTCTTC
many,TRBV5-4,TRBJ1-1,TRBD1,CASSFDRVGEAFF,TGTGCCAGCAGCTTCGACAGGGTGGGTGAAGCTTTCTTT
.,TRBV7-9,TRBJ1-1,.,CASSPTRVGNTEAFF,TGTGCCAGCAGCCCCACGAGGGTGGGGAACACTGAAGCTTTCTTT
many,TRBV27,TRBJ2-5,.,CASSPPGTRETQYF,TGTGCCAGCAGTCCCCCGGGAACCCGAGAGACCCAGTACTTC
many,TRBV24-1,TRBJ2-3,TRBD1,CATSDASGQGYRDTQYF,TGTGCCACCAGTGACGCTTCGGGACAGGGATATAGGGATACGCAGTATTTT
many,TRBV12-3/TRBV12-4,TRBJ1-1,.,CASSFALNTEAFF,TGTGCCAGCAGTTTTGCGTTGAACACTGAAGCTTTCTTT
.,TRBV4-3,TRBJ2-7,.,CASSQGRGQGGSSYEQYF,TGCGCCAGCAGCCAAGGGCGCGGCCAGGGCGGAAGCTCCTACGAGCAGTACTTC
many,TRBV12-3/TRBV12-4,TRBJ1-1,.,CASSLGWGTEAFF,TGTGCCAGCAGTTTGGGGTGGGGCACTGAAGCTTTCTTT
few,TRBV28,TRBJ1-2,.,CASSIRRQDYGYTF,TGTGCCAGCAGTATCCGACGGCAGGACTATGGCTACACCTTC
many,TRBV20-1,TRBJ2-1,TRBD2,CSARFGGGSSYNEQFF,TGCAGTGCTAGATTCGGGGGAGGGAGCTCCTACAATGAGCAGTTCTTC
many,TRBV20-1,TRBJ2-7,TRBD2,CSASGLAGASSYEQYF,TGCAGTGCTAGTGGACTAGCGGGAGCATCCTCCTACGAGCAGTACTTC
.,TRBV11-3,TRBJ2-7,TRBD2,CASSDRRGGFRYEQYF,TGTGCCAGCAGCGACCGACGGGGGGGATTTCGCTACGAGCAGTACTTC
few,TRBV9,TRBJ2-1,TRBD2,CASSVEGTSGRALWNEQFF,TGTGCCAGCAGCGTAGAGGGGACTAGCGGGAGGGCCTTGTGGAATGAGCAGTTCTTC
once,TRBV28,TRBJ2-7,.,CASSLTGRVGEQYF,TGTGCCAGCAGTTTAACCGGCAGGGTGGGCGAGCAGTACTTC
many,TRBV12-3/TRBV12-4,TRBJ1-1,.,CASSLIFRNTEAFF,TGTGCCAGCAGTTTAATTTTCCGTAACACTGAAGCTTTCTTT
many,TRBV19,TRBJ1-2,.,CASSMTRNYGYTF,TGTGCCAGTAGTATGACACGTAACTATGGCTACACCTTC
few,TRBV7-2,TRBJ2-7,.,CASRSTTRGLADKTYEQYF,TGTGCCAGCAGATCGACGACTAGGGGGCTAGCGGATAAGACCTACGAGCAGTACTTC